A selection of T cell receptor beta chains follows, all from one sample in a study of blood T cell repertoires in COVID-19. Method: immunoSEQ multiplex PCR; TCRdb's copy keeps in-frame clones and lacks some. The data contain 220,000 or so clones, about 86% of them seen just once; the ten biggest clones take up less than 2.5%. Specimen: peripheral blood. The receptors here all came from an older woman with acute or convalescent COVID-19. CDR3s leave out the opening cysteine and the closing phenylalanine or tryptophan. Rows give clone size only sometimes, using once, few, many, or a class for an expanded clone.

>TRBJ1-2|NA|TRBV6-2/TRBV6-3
ASSFNKYGYT
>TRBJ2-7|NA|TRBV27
ASMRQGGYEQY
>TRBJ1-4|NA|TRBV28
ASSGMSRGTNEKLF
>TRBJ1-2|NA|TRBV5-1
ASSLQSFYGYT
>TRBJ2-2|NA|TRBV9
ASSVEGGNTGELF
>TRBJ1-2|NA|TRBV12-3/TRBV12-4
ASSLSQFSGYT
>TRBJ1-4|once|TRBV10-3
AISESRTGGEKLF
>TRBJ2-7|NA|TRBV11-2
ASSAWTSGVDEQY
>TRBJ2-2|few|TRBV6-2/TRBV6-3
ASSYGAGVNTGELF
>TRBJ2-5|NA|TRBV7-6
ASSLTLAGGPVTQY
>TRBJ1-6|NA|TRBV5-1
ASSSGGSYNSPLH
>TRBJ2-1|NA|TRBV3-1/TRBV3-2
ASSQFSVPGNEQF
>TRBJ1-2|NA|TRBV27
ASSFGANYGYT
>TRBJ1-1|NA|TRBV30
AWRGGQGYEAF
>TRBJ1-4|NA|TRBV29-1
SVYRAEKLF
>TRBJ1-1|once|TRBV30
AGAMHTEAF
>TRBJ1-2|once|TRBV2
ASKVGQVLYGYT
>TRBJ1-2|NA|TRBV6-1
ASSELPRTGGAGYT
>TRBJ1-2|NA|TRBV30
AWSGGRYGYT
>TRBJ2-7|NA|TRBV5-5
ASSRGPQEQY
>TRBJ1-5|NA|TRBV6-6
ASSYSNPGNQPQH
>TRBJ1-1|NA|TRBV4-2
ASSQDELGNEAF
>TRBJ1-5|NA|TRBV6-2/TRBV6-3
ASSRGGQPQH
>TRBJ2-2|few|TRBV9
ASSGLTGELF
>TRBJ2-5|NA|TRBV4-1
ASSHVQGQETQY
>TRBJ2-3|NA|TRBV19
ASSGTSGGAFDTQY
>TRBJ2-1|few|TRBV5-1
ASSLEASGDNEQF
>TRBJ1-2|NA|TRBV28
ASSYDRVSGYT
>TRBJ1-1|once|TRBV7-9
ASSSRQGGTEAF
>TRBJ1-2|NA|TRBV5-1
ASSLSTGTYGYT
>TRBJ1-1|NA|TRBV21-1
ASIPLGGAF
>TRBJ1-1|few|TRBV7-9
ASSKNRGTEAF
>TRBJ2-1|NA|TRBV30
AWSVLAGGPGEQF
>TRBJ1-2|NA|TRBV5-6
ASSLGQGPLGYT
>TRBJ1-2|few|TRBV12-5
ASASGTGYGYT
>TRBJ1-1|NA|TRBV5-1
ASSSVQLNTEAF
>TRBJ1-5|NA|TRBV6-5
ASSPTLGGNQPQH
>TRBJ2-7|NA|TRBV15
ATSRARGNEQY
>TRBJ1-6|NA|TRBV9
ASSVAERGSPLH
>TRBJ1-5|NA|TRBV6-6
ASSRSRQGSNQPQH
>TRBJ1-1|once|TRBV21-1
ARKTGRAF
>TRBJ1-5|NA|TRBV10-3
AISSRQGDQPQH
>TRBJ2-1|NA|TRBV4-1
ASSQGSSGGPRTYNEQF
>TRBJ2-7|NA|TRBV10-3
ATAAGNEQY
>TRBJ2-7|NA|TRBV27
ASQTSPYEQY
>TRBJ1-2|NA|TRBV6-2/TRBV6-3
ASSPQSGSIYGYT
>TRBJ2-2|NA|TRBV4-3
ASSPGPRTGVRGGELF
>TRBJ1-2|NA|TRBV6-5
ASSGTGGADYGYT
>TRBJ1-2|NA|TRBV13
ASSPARGYGYT
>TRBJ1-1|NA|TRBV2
ASQSNLNTEAF
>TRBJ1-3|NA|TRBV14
ASSPPGLLSGNTIY
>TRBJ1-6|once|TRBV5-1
ASSSGSSSYNSPLH
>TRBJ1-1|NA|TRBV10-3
AIREGQGEGTEAF